The following is a T cell receptor (beta chain) sequence with its context. V lost 0 bases and J lost 1, with 10 bases in between. CDR3 length: 15 amino acids. CDR1 is SGHRS and CDR2 is YFSETQ in the germline V gene. This record belongs to a study of technical replicates of blood from a handful of donors. The data were produced by immunoSEQ multiplex PCR, yet TCRdb's version contains in-frame clones alone and is incomplete. The sample has about 94,000 clones; approximately 96% are singletons. The chain carries TRBV5-1 and TRBJ1-1, with D possibly matching TRBD1 (5 bases). The sequence derives from a human donor in good health. The specimen was T cells isolated from PBMCs. This CDR3 is CASSLDWGTNTEAFF. The DNA of the CDR3 is TGCGCCAGCAGCTTGGATTGGGGCACGAACACTGAAGCTTTCTTT.